The entry that follows covers one T cell receptor beta chain sequence. The antigen remains unidentified. A junction end diverges from the germline sequence, so it may reflect a read error. The sequenced fragment ends 3 residues before the CDR3 boundary, so the rest is inferred from the germline J gene. This CDR3 is built from 19 residues. The germline CDR1 and CDR2 sequences are LNHDA and SQIVND (reference sequence). For at least one year, all CVID subjects received replacement immunoglobulin. Each donor provided 5 to 8 ml of heparinized whole blood. This entry is derived from a study of T cell clonality in common variable immunodeficiency. Assay used: immunoSEQ multiplex PCR; TCRdb lists only in-frame clones, some missing. This table holds approximately 20,000 clones with no singletons; the top ten claim approximately 26%. Points from the study as a whole: Reportedly, TCR beta sequences from common variable immunodeficiency showed fewer deletions and N-nucleotide insertions. CVID patient heterogeneity limited repertoire-clinical complication correlations.

This receptor was identified in a human donor with common variable immunodeficiency. This rearrangement joins TRBV19 to TRBJ1-5, with TRBD1 matching 10 bases. The specimen was peripheral blood mononuclear cells. The CDR3 sequence is CANSIPAGTGVYSNQPQHF. The part of the CDR3 DNA that was read is TGTGCCAATAGTATACCTGCCGGGACAGGGGTCTATAGCAATCAGCCC.